These T cell receptor beta chains were read from a single sample in a study of CD8 T cells in ankylosing spondylitis. Using its own MiXCR run on the 5' RACE reads, TCRdb lists one record per CDR3 protein. The sample yields approximately 90,000 distinct CDR3 sequences, 8% to 10% seen once. Sequencing input: blood, either unsorted or a sorted T cell fraction (not recorded which). These receptors all stem from a male donor with ankylosing spondylitis or in good health (not recorded which). The CDR3 runs from the conserved cysteine through the conserved F or W. The D gene is left open where the match is weak. Size is omitted from some rows. Given values are once, few, many or a class for expanded clones.

size: many
V: TRBV6-6
J: TRBJ2-3
D: .
CDR3: CASSYPGSDTQYF
DNA: TGTGCCAGCAGTTACCCCGGATCAGATACGCAGTATTTT

size: many
V: TRBV30
J: TRBJ1-5
D: .
CDR3: CAWSVTAGFDQPQHF
DNA: TGTGCCTGGAGTGTAACGGCTGGGTTTGACCAGCCCCAGCATTTT

size: .
V: TRBV6-2/TRBV6-3
J: TRBJ1-1
D: .
CDR3: CASSYGTAVPSFF
DNA: TGTGCCAGCAGTTATGGTACCGCGGTTCCATCTTTCTTT

size: many
V: TRBV12-3/TRBV12-4
J: TRBJ2-6
D: .
CDR3: CASSLIGSGANVLTF
DNA: TGTGCCAGCAGTTTAATAGGCTCTGGGGCCAACGTCCTGACTTTC

size: .
V: TRBV18
J: TRBJ1-3
D: .
CDR3: CATAESGNTIYF
DNA: TGTGCCACCGCGGAATCTGGAAACACCATATATTTT

size: many
V: TRBV20-1
J: TRBJ2-2
D: .
CDR3: CSASPGLNTGELFF
DNA: TGCAGTGCTAGCCCCGGACTGAACACCGGGGAGCTGTTTTTT

size: many
V: TRBV7-2
J: TRBJ2-1
D: .
CDR3: CASSQGQGVYEQFF
DNA: TGTGCCAGCAGTCAGGGACAAGGGGTATATGAGCAGTTCTTC

size: few
V: TRBV20-1
J: TRBJ1-5
D: .
CDR3: CSATGRGQPQHF
DNA: TGCAGTGCTACCGGCAGAGGTCAGCCCCAGCATTTT

size: many
V: TRBV4-2
J: TRBJ1-1
D: .
CDR3: CASSPARSRTEAFF
DNA: TGTGCCAGCAGCCCCGCCCGGTCGCGCACTGAAGCTTTCTTT

size: .
V: TRBV19
J: TRBJ2-6
D: .
CDR3: CASKAGATSGANVLTF
DNA: TGTGCCAGTAAGGCAGGGGCCACTTCTGGGGCCAACGTCCTGACTTTC

size: many
V: TRBV6-5
J: TRBJ1-5
D: .
CDR3: CASSYGDGGNQPQHF
DNA: TGTGCCAGCAGTTACGGGGACGGGGGCAATCAGCCCCAGCATTTT

size: many
V: TRBV6-5
J: TRBJ2-2
D: .
CDR3: CASSYGANTGELFF
DNA: TGTGCCAGCAGTTATGGAGCGAACACCGGGGAGCTGTTTTTT

size: .
V: TRBV2
J: TRBJ1-3
D: .
CDR3: CASSDRSLGNTIYF
DNA: TGTGCCAGCAGTGACAGGTCCCTTGGAAACACCATATATTTT

size: many
V: TRBV6-2/TRBV6-3
J: TRBJ1-5
D: TRBD1
CDR3: CASSATGGYQPQHF
DNA: TGTGCCAGCAGTGCAACAGGGGGATATCAGCCCCAGCATTTT

size: many
V: TRBV2
J: TRBJ2-1
D: .
CDR3: CASSVKVEQFF
DNA: TGTGCCAGCAGTGTTAAGGTTGAGCAGTTCTTC

size: many
V: TRBV12-3/TRBV12-4
J: TRBJ2-3
D: TRBD2
CDR3: CASRGLAGGPRTDTQYF
DNA: TGTGCCAGCAGAGGACTAGCGGGAGGGCCGCGGACAGATACGCAGTATTTT

size: few
V: TRBV9
J: TRBJ2-5
D: .
CDR3: CASSVAGNQETQYF
DNA: TGTGCCAGCAGCGTAGCCGGGAACCAAGAGACCCAGTACTTC

size: .
V: TRBV6-2/TRBV6-3
J: TRBJ1-5
D: TRBD1
CDR3: CASSYPGQGDQPQHF
DNA: TGTGCCAGCAGTTATCCGGGACAGGGGGATCAGCCCCAGCATTTT

size: many
V: TRBV9
J: TRBJ2-2
D: TRBD1
CDR3: CASSVDRVGIGELFF
DNA: TGTGCCAGCAGCGTGGACAGGGTCGGTATTGGGGAGCTGTTTTTT

size: many
V: TRBV20-1
J: TRBJ2-2
D: TRBD1
CDR3: CSATRQGNGELFF
DNA: TGCAGTGCTACCAGACAGGGGAACGGGGAGCTGTTTTTT

size: many
V: TRBV5-4
J: TRBJ1-1
D: .
CDR3: CASSLRPREEKAFF
DNA: TGTGCCAGCAGCTTGCGGCCCCGCGAAGAAAAAGCTTTCTTT

size: many
V: TRBV7-9
J: TRBJ1-3
D: .
CDR3: CATSPGRLDHENTIYF
DNA: TGTGCCACCAGCCCGGGCCGCCTTGATCATGAGAACACCATATATTTT

size: .
V: TRBV15
J: TRBJ1-6
D: .
CDR3: CATSSRSSYNSPLHF
DNA: TGTGCCACCAGCAGCCGAAGCTCCTATAATTCACCCCTCCACTTT

size: many
V: TRBV29-1
J: TRBJ2-2
D: .
CDR3: CSVAFGGELFF
DNA: TGCAGCGTTGCATTCGGCGGGGAGCTGTTTTTT

size: many
V: TRBV6-2/TRBV6-3
J: TRBJ1-5
D: .
CDR3: CASSYTRRNQPQHF
DNA: TGTGCCAGCAGTTACACCCGACGCAATCAGCCCCAGCATTTT

size: .
V: TRBV5-1
J: TRBJ1-2
D: .
CDR3: CASSLVPSDTYGYTF
DNA: TGCGCCAGCAGCTTGGTCCCCTCGGACACCTATGGCTACACCTTC

size: many
V: TRBV11-2
J: TRBJ1-5
D: .
CDR3: CASSFSGSHQPQHF
DNA: TGTGCCAGCAGCTTTTCGGGCAGCCATCAGCCCCAGCATTTT

size: .
V: TRBV5-1
J: TRBJ1-1
D: .
CDR3: CASSLKSIDTEAFF
DNA: TGCGCCAGCAGCTTGAAGTCCATAGACACTGAAGCTTTCTTT

size: many
V: TRBV12-5
J: TRBJ1-1
D: .
CDR3: CASGPQGGWITEAFF
DNA: TGTGCTAGTGGACCCCAAGGGGGGTGGATCACTGAAGCTTTCTTT

size: few
V: TRBV5-1
J: TRBJ2-7
D: TRBD2
CDR3: CASSTGTSGSDEQYF
DNA: TGCGCCAGCAGCACCGGGACTAGCGGGAGTGACGAGCAGTACTTC

size: few
V: TRBV11-2
J: TRBJ2-1
D: TRBD2
CDR3: CASSSQPGGPLNEQFF
DNA: TGTGCCAGCAGCTCCCAGCCGGGAGGGCCGCTCAATGAGCAGTTCTTC

size: many
V: TRBV20-1
J: TRBJ2-2
D: .
CDR3: CSADPITGPESAGELFF
DNA: TGCAGTGCTGACCCAATAACGGGCCCTGAGTCTGCGGGGGAGCTGTTTTTT

size: .
V: TRBV12-3/TRBV12-4
J: TRBJ2-3
D: .
CDR3: CASGQGNPDTQYF
DNA: TGTGCCAGCGGGCAGGGGAACCCAGATACGCAGTATTTT

size: .
V: TRBV19
J: TRBJ1-2
D: TRBD1
CDR3: CASNEGALVGYTF
DNA: TGTGCCAGTAACGAGGGGGCGCTCGTTGGCTACACCTTC

size: many
V: TRBV7-8
J: TRBJ1-5
D: TRBD1
CDR3: CASSLGTGQGVYSNQPQHF
DNA: TGTGCCAGCAGCTTAGGGACGGGACAGGGGGTTTATAGCAATCAGCCCCAGCATTTT

size: many
V: TRBV29-1
J: TRBJ1-2
D: .
CDR3: CSVAKGMGGYTF
DNA: TGCAGCGTTGCGAAGGGCATGGGTGGCTACACCTTC

size: many
V: TRBV12-3/TRBV12-4
J: TRBJ1-6
D: .
CDR3: CASSLMPDSPLHF
DNA: TGTGCCAGCAGTTTGATGCCGGATTCACCCCTCCACTTT

size: few
V: TRBV15
J: TRBJ1-5
D: .
CDR3: CATSREGPYSNQPQHF
DNA: TGTGCCACCAGCAGAGAAGGCCCCTATAGCAATCAGCCCCAGCATTTT

size: many
V: TRBV6-4
J: TRBJ2-3
D: TRBD2
CDR3: CASSDSSSGDTDTQYF
DNA: TGTGCCAGCAGTGACTCCTCTAGCGGGGACACAGATACGCAGTATTTT

size: many
V: TRBV19
J: TRBJ2-1
D: .
CDR3: CASQGGWAGNRNEQFF
DNA: TGTGCCAGCCAAGGCGGGTGGGCGGGAAACAGGAATGAGCAGTTCTTC

size: many
V: TRBV12-3/TRBV12-4
J: TRBJ2-7
D: TRBD1
CDR3: CASSSDRSSYEQYF
DNA: TGTGCCAGCAGTTCGGACAGGAGCTCCTACGAGCAGTACTTC

size: many
V: TRBV20-1
J: TRBJ2-1
D: TRBD2
CDR3: CSASGLAGAPYNEQFF
DNA: TGCAGTGCTAGCGGCCTAGCGGGAGCCCCCTACAATGAGCAGTTCTTC

size: .
V: TRBV20-1
J: TRBJ2-1
D: TRBD2
CDR3: CSARDRQGTSGPWEQFF
DNA: TGCAGTGCTAGAGATCGCCAGGGCACTAGCGGCCCCTGGGAGCAGTTCTTC

size: .
V: TRBV13
J: TRBJ2-2
D: TRBD1
CDR3: CASSSRTGDTGELFF
DNA: TGTGCCAGCAGCTCTAGGACAGGGGACACCGGGGAGCTGTTTTTT

size: many
V: TRBV4-3
J: TRBJ2-2
D: .
CDR3: CASSQDPAGELFF
DNA: TGCGCCAGCAGCCAAGATCCAGCCGGGGAGCTGTTTTTT

size: .
V: TRBV20-1
J: TRBJ2-5
D: .
CDR3: CSAKPPGEGTQYF
DNA: TGCAGTGCTAAGCCTCCAGGGGAGGGGACCCAGTACTTC

size: .
V: TRBV5-1
J: TRBJ2-2
D: TRBD1
CDR3: CASSLGTADTGELFF
DNA: TGCGCCAGCAGCTTAGGGACAGCGGACACCGGGGAGCTGTTTTTT

size: many
V: TRBV20-1
J: TRBJ1-3
D: .
CDR3: CSARDGNTIYF
DNA: TGCAGTGCTAGGGACGGAAACACCATATATTTT

size: many
V: TRBV4-1
J: TRBJ2-1
D: TRBD2
CDR3: CASSQFGTSGSYNEQFF
DNA: TGCGCCAGCAGCCAGTTCGGGACTAGCGGATCCTACAATGAGCAGTTCTTC